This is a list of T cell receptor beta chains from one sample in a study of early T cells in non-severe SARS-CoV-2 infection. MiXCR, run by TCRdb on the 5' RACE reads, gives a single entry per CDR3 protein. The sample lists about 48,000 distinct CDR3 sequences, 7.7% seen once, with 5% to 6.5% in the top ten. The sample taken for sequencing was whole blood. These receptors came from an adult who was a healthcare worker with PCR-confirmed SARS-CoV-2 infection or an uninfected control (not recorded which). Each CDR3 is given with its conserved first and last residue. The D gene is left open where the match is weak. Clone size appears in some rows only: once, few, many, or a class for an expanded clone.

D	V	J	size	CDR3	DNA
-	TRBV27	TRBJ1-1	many	CASSLLQGWTEAFF	TGTGCCAGCAGTCTGCTCCAGGGTTGGACTGAAGCTTTCTTT
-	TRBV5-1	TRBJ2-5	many	CASSFGLEQETQYF	TGCGCCAGCAGCTTCGGACTGGAACAAGAGACCCAGTACTTC
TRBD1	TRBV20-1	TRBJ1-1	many	CSAERTGGPTEAFF	TGCAGTGCTGAGAGAACAGGGGGCCCCACTGAAGCTTTCTTT
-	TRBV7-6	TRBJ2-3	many	CASSHRDGATSTDTQYF	TGTGCCAGCAGTCACCGAGATGGGGCAACTAGCACAGATACGCAGTATTTT
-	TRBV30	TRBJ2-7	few	CAWSVFGSGEQYF	TGTGCCTGGAGTGTGTTCGGGAGCGGCGAGCAGTACTTC
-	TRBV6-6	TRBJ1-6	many	CASSSRSPLHF	TGTGCCAGCAGTTCACGTTCACCCCTCCACTTT
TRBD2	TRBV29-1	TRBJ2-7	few	CSVAPLAGGSYEQYF	TGCAGCGTTGCCCCCCTAGCGGGGGGCTCCTACGAGCAGTACTTC
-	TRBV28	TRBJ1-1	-	CASSLDGGNTEAFF	TGTGCCAGCAGCCTCGACGGGGGAAACACTGAAGCTTTCTTT
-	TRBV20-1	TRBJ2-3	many	CSARATSPPDTQYF	TGCAGTGCTAGAGCCACCTCTCCCCCAGATACGCAGTATTTT
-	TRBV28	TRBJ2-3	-	CASSSSWSGTDTQYF	TGTGCCAGCAGTTCCTCCTGGTCGGGCACAGATACGCAGTATTTT
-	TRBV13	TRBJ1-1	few	CASSLQGDTEAFF	TGTGCCAGCAGCCTCCAGGGTGACACTGAAGCTTTCTTT
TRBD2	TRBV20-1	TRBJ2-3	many	CSERGGLFTDTQYF	TGCAGTGAGCGGGGGGGCCTTTTCACAGATACGCAGTATTTT
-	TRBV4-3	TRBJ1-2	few	CASSQVEQGDYGYTF	TGCGCCAGCAGCCAAGTCGAACAGGGTGACTATGGCTACACCTTC
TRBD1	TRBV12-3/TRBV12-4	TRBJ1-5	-	CASDRGEGNQPQHF	TGTGCCAGTGACAGGGGCGAGGGCAATCAGCCCCAGCATTTT
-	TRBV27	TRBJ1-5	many	CASSLVGSSQPQHF	TGTGCCAGCAGTTTAGTAGGGTCTAGTCAGCCCCAGCATTTT
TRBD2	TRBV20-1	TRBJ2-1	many	CSARGGTSGGYNEQFF	TGCAGTGCTAGAGGAGGGACTAGCGGGGGCTACAATGAGCAGTTCTTC
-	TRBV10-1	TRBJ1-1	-	CASSESTHLRAFF	TGCGCCAGCAGTGAGAGCACTCATCTCAGAGCTTTCTTT
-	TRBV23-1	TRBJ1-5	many	CASSLRAGIQPQHF	TGCGCCAGCAGTCTCAGGGCAGGGATTCAGCCCCAGCATTTT
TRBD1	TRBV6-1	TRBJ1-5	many	CASSADRGGNQPQHF	TGTGCCAGCAGTGCTGACAGGGGAGGTAATCAGCCCCAGCATTTT
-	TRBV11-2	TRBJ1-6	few	CASSFSGGANSPLHF	TGTGCCAGCAGCTTTTCCGGGGGCGCAAATTCACCCCTCCACTTT
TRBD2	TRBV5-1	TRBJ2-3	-	CASTGTSGEYPSTDTQYF	TGCGCCAGCACCGGGACTAGCGGGGAGTACCCTAGCACAGATACGCAGTATTTT
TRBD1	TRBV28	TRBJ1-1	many	CASRPDRGLNTEAFF	TGTGCCAGCAGGCCGGACAGGGGACTTAACACTGAAGCTTTCTTT
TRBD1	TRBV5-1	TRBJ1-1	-	CASSPMDRVNTEAFF	TGCGCCAGCAGCCCGATGGACAGGGTGAACACTGAAGCTTTCTTT
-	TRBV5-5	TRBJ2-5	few	CASSLLTQTFQETQYF	TGTGCCAGCAGCTTGTTAACGCAAACCTTCCAAGAGACCCAGTACTTC
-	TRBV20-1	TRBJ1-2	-	CSASVGTYGYTF	TGCAGTGCTAGTGTGGGCACCTATGGCTACACCTTC
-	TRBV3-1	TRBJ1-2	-	CASSQVVFYGYTF	TGTGCCAGCAGCCAAGTGGTCTTCTATGGCTACACCTTC
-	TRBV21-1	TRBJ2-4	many	CASSNLNGTGNIQYF	TGTGCCAGCAGCAACCTTAACGGGACGGGAAACATTCAGTACTTC